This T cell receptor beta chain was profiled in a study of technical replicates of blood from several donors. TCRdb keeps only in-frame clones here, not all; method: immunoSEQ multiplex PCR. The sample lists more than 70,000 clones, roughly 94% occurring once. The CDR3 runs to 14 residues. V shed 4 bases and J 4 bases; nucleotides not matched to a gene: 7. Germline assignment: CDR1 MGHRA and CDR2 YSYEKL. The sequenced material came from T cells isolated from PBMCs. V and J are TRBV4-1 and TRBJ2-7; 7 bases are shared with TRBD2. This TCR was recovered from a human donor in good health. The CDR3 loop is CASSRSGLLYEQYF. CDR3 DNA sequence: TGCGCCAGCAGCCGCTCGGGACTACTTTACGAGCAGTACTTC.